Listed below are T cell receptor beta chains from one sample, sequenced in a study of response to subunit inactivated influenza vaccine. TCRdb re-called the RT-PCR reads through MiXCR, storing one row per CDR3 protein. The data contain about 300,000 distinct CDR3 sequences, about 20% of them singletons. The sequencing here drew on PBMCs from blood, taken roughly 20 months after vaccination. These receptor sequences come from a man aged 50 to 69 who received an inactivated influenza vaccine. CDR3s include the opening cysteine and the closing phenylalanine or tryptophan. A D gene is named only where the DNA matches it firmly. The size entry is marked missing in some rows and otherwise reads once, few, many or a size class.

j_gene: TRBJ1-2
v_gene: TRBV7-2
abundance: -
d_gene: TRBD1
CDR3nt: TGTGCCAGCAGCACCTGGACAGGGGGCTACGGCTACACCTTC
CDR3aa: CASSTWTGGYGYTF

j_gene: TRBJ2-5
v_gene: TRBV29-1
abundance: -
d_gene: TRBD1
CDR3nt: TGCAGCGTCGGGGACAGAGTGACCCAGTACTTC
CDR3aa: CSVGDRVTQYF

j_gene: TRBJ1-2
v_gene: TRBV11-2
abundance: few
d_gene: -
CDR3nt: TGTGCCAGCAGCTTAGAAGGAGGACTTAGTGGCTACACCTTC
CDR3aa: CASSLEGGLSGYTF

j_gene: TRBJ2-1
v_gene: TRBV10-2
abundance: -
d_gene: -
CDR3nt: TGCGCCAGCAGTGATATTCTAAGGGGGGAATGGGCCTACAATGAGCAGTTCTTC
CDR3aa: CASSDILRGEWAYNEQFF

j_gene: TRBJ1-1
v_gene: TRBV7-9
abundance: few
d_gene: -
CDR3nt: TGTGCCAGCAGCTTGAAGTTGGCGAACACTGAAGCTTTCTTT
CDR3aa: CASSLKLANTEAFF

j_gene: TRBJ1-2
v_gene: TRBV5-1
abundance: -
d_gene: TRBD1
CDR3nt: TGCGCCAGCAGCTTGGTCCAGGGGGGAAAAACTAACTATGGCTACACCTTC
CDR3aa: CASSLVQGGKTNYGYTF

j_gene: TRBJ2-1
v_gene: TRBV2
abundance: -
d_gene: TRBD2
CDR3nt: TGTGCCAGCAGTTCCAGCGGGAGATTCAATGAGCAGTTCTTC
CDR3aa: CASSSSGRFNEQFF

j_gene: TRBJ2-5
v_gene: TRBV28
abundance: many
d_gene: TRBD1
CDR3nt: TGTGCCAGCAGTTCAGACGGGGACAGGGGGGGGACCCAGTACTTC
CDR3aa: CASSSDGDRGGTQYF

j_gene: TRBJ2-5
v_gene: TRBV20-1
abundance: few
d_gene: TRBD1
CDR3nt: TGCAGGGGGTGGGACAGGGGCGAAAAAGAGACCCAGTACTTC
CDR3aa: CRGWDRGEKETQYF

j_gene: TRBJ2-5
v_gene: TRBV20-1
abundance: many
d_gene: -
CDR3nt: TGCAGTGCTCTCTCTGAGGGAGTCCAGCAAGAGACCCAGTACTTC
CDR3aa: CSALSEGVQQETQYF

j_gene: TRBJ2-1
v_gene: TRBV27
abundance: -
d_gene: TRBD2
CDR3nt: TGTGCCAGCAGACCTAGGGCGGGAGGGGTTTACAATGAGCAGTTCTTC
CDR3aa: CASRPRAGGVYNEQFF

j_gene: TRBJ2-1
v_gene: TRBV3-1
abundance: -
d_gene: TRBD2
CDR3nt: TGTGCCAGCAGCCAAGCAGGGCTAGCGGGATACAATGAGCAGTTCTTC
CDR3aa: CASSQAGLAGYNEQFF

j_gene: TRBJ1-4
v_gene: TRBV5-1
abundance: many
d_gene: -
CDR3nt: TGCGCCAGCAGCCTCAGGGGAACTAATGAAAAACTGTTTTTT
CDR3aa: CASSLRGTNEKLFF

j_gene: TRBJ1-4
v_gene: TRBV12-3/TRBV12-4
abundance: -
d_gene: -
CDR3nt: TGTGCCAGCAGTGGGTACCAGGGTGAGGCTGAAAAACTGTTTTTT
CDR3aa: CASSGYQGEAEKLFF

j_gene: TRBJ1-5
v_gene: TRBV6-1
abundance: -
d_gene: -
CDR3nt: TGTGCCAGCAGACTCTTTTGGGCGGATAGCAATCAGCCCCAGCATTTT
CDR3aa: CASRLFWADSNQPQHF

j_gene: TRBJ1-1
v_gene: TRBV3-1
abundance: few
d_gene: -
CDR3nt: TGTGCCAGCAGCCAAGTGAGAGCTGAAGCTTTCTTT
CDR3aa: CASSQVRAEAFF

j_gene: TRBJ1-2
v_gene: TRBV6-1
abundance: -
d_gene: TRBD1
CDR3nt: TGTGCCAGCAGCCAGCGAACAGGGGACTATGGCTACACCTTC
CDR3aa: CASSQRTGDYGYTF